This T cell receptor beta chain came from a study of metastatic and nonmetastatic thyroid tumors. Whole-study context: Repertoires from malignant and benign thyroid patients were compared across blood and tumor or nodule tissue. Study-wide results and caveats: Reports indicated that malignant thyroid tumors showed significantly higher TCR beta diversity than benign nodules did, in blood and tumor.

Not a single patient had been given any form of treatment at any point before undergoing thyroid surgery. Germline CDR1 reads MDHEN; CDR2 reads SYDVKM. CDR3 length: 15 residues. Concerning this clone: Its target is not known.

TCRdb ran MiXCR on the PCR reads. The data show around 44,000 clones, 25% to 30% seen once. The clonotype comes from a male donor with papillary thyroid cancer or a benign thyroid nodule (not recorded which). Some clones in this sample may be carry-over from other donors' samples. The sequencing sample was made of blood. J is TRBJ2-4 and V is TRBV28, with D perhaps TRBD1 or TRBD2 (6 bases each). The J call could be wrong; TRBJ2-5 is a better fit for the DNA end. CDR3 residues: CASSLGGTRRKTQYF. In DNA form, the CDR3 reads TGTGCCAGCAGTTTAGGAGGGACACGGCGAAAGACCCAGTACTTC.